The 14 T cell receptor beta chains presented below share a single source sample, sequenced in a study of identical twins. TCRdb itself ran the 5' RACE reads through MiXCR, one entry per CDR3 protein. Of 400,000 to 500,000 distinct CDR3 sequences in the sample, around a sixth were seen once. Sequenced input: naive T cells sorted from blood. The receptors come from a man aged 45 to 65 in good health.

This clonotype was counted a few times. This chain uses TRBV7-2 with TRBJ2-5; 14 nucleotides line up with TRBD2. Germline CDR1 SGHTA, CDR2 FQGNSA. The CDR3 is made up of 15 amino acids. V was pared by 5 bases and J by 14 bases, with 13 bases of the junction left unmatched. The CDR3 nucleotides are TGTGCCAGCAGCCCGACACACGGGACTAGCGGGGGCCATTACTTC. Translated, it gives CASSPTHGTSGGHYF.

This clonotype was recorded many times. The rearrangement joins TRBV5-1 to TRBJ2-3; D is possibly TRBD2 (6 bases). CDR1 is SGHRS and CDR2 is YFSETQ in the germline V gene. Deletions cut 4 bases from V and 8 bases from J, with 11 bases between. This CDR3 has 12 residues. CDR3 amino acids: CASSRDSGTQYF. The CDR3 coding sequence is TGCGCCAGCAGCAGGGACTCCGGTACGCAGTATTTT.

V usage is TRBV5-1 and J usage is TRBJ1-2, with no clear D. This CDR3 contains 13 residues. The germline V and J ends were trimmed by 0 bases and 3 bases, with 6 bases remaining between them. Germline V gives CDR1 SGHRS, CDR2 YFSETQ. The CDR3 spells CASSLDIYYGYTF. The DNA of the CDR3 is TGCGCCAGCAGCTTGGACATCTACTATGGCTACACCTTC.

The CDR3 DNA follows: TGTGCCAGCAGCTTCCGGACAGCAGACACAGATACGCAGTATTTT. The encoded protein is CASSFRTADTDTQYF. V gene TRBV11-1 combines with J gene TRBJ2-3, with a weak D call TRBD1 (6 bases). The germline V and J ends were trimmed by 3 bases and 2 bases, with 12 bases remaining between them. The CDR3 is made up of 15 amino acids. Looked up from germline, CDR1 is SGHAT and CDR2 is FQDESV (reference sequence). Complete variable domain (other parts from reference TRBV11-1 and TRBJ2-3): EAEVAQSPRYKITEKSQAVAFWCDPISGHATLYWYRQILGQGPELLVQFQDESVVDDSQLPKDRFSAERLKGVDSTLKIQPAELGDSAMYLCASSFRTADTDTQYFGPGTRLTVL.

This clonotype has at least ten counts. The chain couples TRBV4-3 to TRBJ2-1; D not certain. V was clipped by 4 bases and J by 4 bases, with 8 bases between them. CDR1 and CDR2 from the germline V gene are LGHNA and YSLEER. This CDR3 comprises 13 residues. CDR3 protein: CASSLHHYNEQFF. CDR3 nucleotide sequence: TGCGCCAGCAGCCTACACCATTACAATGAGCAGTTCTTC.

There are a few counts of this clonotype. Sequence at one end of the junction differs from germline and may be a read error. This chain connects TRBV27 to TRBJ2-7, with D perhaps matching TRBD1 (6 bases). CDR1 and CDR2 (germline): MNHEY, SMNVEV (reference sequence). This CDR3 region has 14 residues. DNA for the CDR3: TGTGCCAGCAGTTTTAGGGCAGGGGTAAGATTTCAGGACTTC. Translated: CASSFRAGVRFQDF.

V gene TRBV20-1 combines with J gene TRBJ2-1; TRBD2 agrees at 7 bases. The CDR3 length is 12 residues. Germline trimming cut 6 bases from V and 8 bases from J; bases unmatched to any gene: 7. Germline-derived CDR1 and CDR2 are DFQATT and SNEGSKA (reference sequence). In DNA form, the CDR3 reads TGCAGTGCCAACCTAGCGGCCGATGAGCAGTTCTTC. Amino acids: CSANLAADEQFF.

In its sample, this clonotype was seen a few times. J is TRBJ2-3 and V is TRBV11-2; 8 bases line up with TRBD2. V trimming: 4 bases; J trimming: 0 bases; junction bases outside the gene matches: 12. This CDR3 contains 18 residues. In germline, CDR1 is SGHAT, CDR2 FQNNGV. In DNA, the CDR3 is TGTGCCAGCAGCTCCGCTTTGGTTGCTAGCGGGAGCACAGATACGCAGTATTTT. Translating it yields CASSSALVASGSTDTQYF.

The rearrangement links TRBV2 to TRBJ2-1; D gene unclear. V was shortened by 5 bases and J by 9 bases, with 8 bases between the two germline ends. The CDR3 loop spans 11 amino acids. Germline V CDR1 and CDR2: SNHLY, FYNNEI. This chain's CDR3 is CASSRVGEQFF. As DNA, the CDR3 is TGTGCCAGCAGTCGCGTTGGTGAGCAGTTCTTC.

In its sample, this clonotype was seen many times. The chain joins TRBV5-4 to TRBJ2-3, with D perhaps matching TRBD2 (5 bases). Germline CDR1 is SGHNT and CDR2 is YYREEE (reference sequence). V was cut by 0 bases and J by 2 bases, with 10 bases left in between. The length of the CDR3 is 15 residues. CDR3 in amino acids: CASSLGVANTDTQYF. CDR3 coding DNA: TGTGCCAGCAGCTTGGGAGTAGCGAACACAGATACGCAGTATTTT.

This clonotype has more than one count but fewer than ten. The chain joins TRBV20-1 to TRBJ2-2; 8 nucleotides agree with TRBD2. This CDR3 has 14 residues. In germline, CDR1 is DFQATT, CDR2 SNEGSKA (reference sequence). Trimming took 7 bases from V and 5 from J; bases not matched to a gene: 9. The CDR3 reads CSELETSETGELFF. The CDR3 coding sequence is TGCAGTGAATTGGAGACTAGCGAAACCGGGGAGCTGTTTTTT.

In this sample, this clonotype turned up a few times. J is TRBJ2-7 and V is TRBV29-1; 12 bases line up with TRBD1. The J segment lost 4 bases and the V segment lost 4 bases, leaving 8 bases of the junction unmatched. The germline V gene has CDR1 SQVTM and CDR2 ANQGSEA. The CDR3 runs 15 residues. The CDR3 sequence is CSVVFWDRGQYEQYF. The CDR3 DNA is TGCAGCGTTGTATTTTGGGACAGGGGGCAATACGAGCAGTACTTC.

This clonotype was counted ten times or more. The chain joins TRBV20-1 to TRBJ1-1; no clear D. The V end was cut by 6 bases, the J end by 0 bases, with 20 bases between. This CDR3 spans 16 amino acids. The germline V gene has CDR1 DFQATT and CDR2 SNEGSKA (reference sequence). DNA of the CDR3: TGCAGTGCGCGCGGGAGGGCCTATACCCTGAACACTGAAGCTTTCTTT. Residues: CSARGRAYTLNTEAFF.

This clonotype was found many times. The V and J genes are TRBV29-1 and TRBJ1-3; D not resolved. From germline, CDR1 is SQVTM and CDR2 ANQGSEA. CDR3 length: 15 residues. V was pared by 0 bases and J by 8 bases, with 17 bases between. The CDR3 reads CSVEDGESVRDTIYF. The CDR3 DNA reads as TGCAGCGTTGAAGACGGGGAGTCGGTTAGGGACACCATATATTTT. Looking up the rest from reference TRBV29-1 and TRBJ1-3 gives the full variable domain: SAVISQKPSRDICQRGTSLTIQCQVDSQVTMMFWYRQQPGQSLTLIATANQGSEATYESGFVIDKFPISRPNLTFSTLTVSNMSPEDSSIYLCSVEDGESVRDTIYFGEGSWLTVV.